This T cell receptor beta chain was retrieved from a study of shared clonotypes between healthy human individuals. Clones were read by immunoSEQ multiplex PCR, and TCRdb kept only the in-frame ones, dropping some. The top ten hold around 0.47% of the sample, which has about 1.5 million clones, 95% to 99% seen once. CDR3 length: 12 amino acids. Germline V CDR1 and CDR2: WSHSY, SAAADI. The V gene lost 6 bases and the J gene lost 1 base, with 6 bases spanning the gap. Sequenced material: naive CD4+ T cells sorted from blood. Subset meaning: CD45RA+ positively selected. The chain recombines TRBV10-2 with TRBJ1-1, with D hard to call. The TCR was taken from a man under 40 in good health. CDR3 nucleotide sequence: TGCGCCAGCAGATGGGGGAACACTGAAGCTTTCTTT. Its protein is CASRWGNTEAFF.